Listed here are 28 T cell receptor beta chains from one sample, sequenced in a study of CD8+ T cells in alopecia areata. It was cDNA, reverse transcribed from extracted RNA, that served as the sequencing template. TCRdb keeps only in-frame clones here, not all; method: immunoSEQ multiplex PCR. The sample lists about 98,000 clones, about 40% occurring once. Material: CD4+ T cells sorted from blood. These receptors all stem from a human donor with alopecia areata.

This chain links TRBV29-1 with TRBJ2-1; 9 bases are a match to TRBD1. Trimming removed 0 bases from V and 4 bases from J; junction bases left unmatched: 19. Germline V gives CDR1 SQVTM, CDR2 ANQGSEA. The CDR3 is 20 residues long. The CDR3 sequence is CSVEDRWGQGRAGNYNEQFF. The CDR3 coding sequence is TGCAGCGTTGAAGATCGGTGGGGACAGGGTAGGGCCGGGAATTACAATGAGCAGTTCTTC.

The chain couples TRBV30 to TRBJ1-2, with TRBD1 as a possible D gene (6 bases). This CDR3 is 13 amino acids long. Germline V gene sequence: CDR1 GTSNPN, CDR2 SVGIG (reference sequence). The ends were cut back, 5 bases at V and 8 bases at J, with 18 bases in the middle. For the CDR3, the DNA is TGTGCCTGGCGGATCAGGGGAAAGATGGGCTACACCTTC. Encoded protein: CAWRIRGKMGYTF.

CDR3: CATSRRLAENNEQFF. The CDR3 DNA sequence: TGTGCCACCAGCCGAAGATTAGCGGAAAACAATGAGCAGTTCTTC. The genes are TRBV15 and TRBJ2-1; tentatively, D is TRBD2 (6 bases). Germline-derived CDR1 and CDR2 are LNHNV and YYDKDF (reference sequence). The CDR3 loop spans 15 amino acids. The V end was cut by 5 bases, the J end by 5 bases, with 16 bases between.

The chain links TRBV5-6 to TRBJ2-5; D might be TRBD1 (7 bases). The CDR3 is 16 amino acids. Germline CDR1 SGHDT, CDR2 YYEEEE. V was clipped by 2 bases and J by 5 bases, with 19 bases between them. The CDR3 nucleotides are TGTGCCAGCAGCTTTTCCGGGACAGTGAGCGGGGAGACCCAGTACTTC. Protein: CASSFSGTVSGETQYF. Looking up the rest from reference TRBV5-6 and TRBJ2-5 gives the full variable domain: DAGVTQSPTHLIKTRGQQVTLRCSPKSGHDTVSWYQQALGQGPQFIFQYYEEEERQRGNFPDRFSGHQFPNYSSELNVNALLLGDSALYLCASSFSGTVSGETQYFGPGTRLLVL.

The genes are TRBV9 and TRBJ2-1; D is undetermined. V shed 3 bases and J shed 6 bases, with 10 bases lying between them. CDR3 length equals 13 residues. The germline V gene has CDR1 SGDLS and CDR2 YYNGEE. Written as DNA, the CDR3 is TGTGCCAGCAGCGGACTGATCGGCAATGAGCAGTTCTTC. It is translated as CASSGLIGNEQFF.

The rearrangement uses TRBV2 and TRBJ2-7; D might be TRBD2 (5 bases). Deletions cut 7 bases from V and 7 bases from J, with 17 bases between. Germline loops: CDR1 SNHLY, CDR2 FYNNEI. The CDR3 is made up of 13 amino acids. Here the CDR3 reads CASTGNKGSEQYF. CDR3 nucleotides: TGTGCCAGCACGGGAAATAAGGGTTCGGAGCAGTACTTC.

The rearrangement uses TRBV5-1 and TRBJ2-3; 9 positions agree with TRBD1. The V gene's germline CDR1 is SGHRS and CDR2 YFSETQ. The CDR3 is 13 amino acids. V lost 7 bases, J lost 3 bases, and 3 bases stayed unmatched. The CDR3 coding sequence is TGCGCCAGCGGGACAGGGACGACAGATACGCAGTATTTT. Translated, it gives CASGTGTTDTQYF.

This clone was detected only a few times. The chain employs TRBV30 and TRBJ1-1, with D unclear. CDR1 and CDR2 from the germline V gene are GTSNPN and SVGIG (reference sequence). The CDR3 extends over 15 amino acids. V lost 3 bases to trimming and J lost 0 bases, with 14 bases between them. Here the CDR3 DNA reads TGTGCCTGGAGCCGATTTTTGTACATGAACACTGAAGCTTTCTTT. It translates to CAWSRFLYMNTEAFF.

This clone was detected once. The gene calls are TRBV30 and TRBJ2-7; 7 nucleotides align to TRBD1. V lost 7 bases and J lost 2; bases outside the gene matches: 8. Germline assignment: CDR1 GTSNPN and CDR2 SVGIG (reference sequence). The CDR3 has 13 amino acids. The DNA of the CDR3 is TGTGCCTCGAACGACCAGGGGGCCTACGAGCAGTACTTC. It encodes CASNDQGAYEQYF. The variable domain in full, completed from reference TRBV30 and TRBJ2-7, reads SQTIHQWPATLVQPVGSPLSLECTVEGTSNPNLYWYRQAAGRGLQLLFYSVGIGQISSEVPQNLSASRPQDRQFILSSKKLLLSDSGFYLCASNDQGAYEQYFGPGTRLTVT.

V and J are TRBV2 and TRBJ2-7; D call uncertain. The CDR3 runs to 10 residues. V lost 6 bases and J 3 bases, leaving 3 bases between the germline ends. The germline V gene encodes CDR1 SNHLY and CDR2 FYNNEI. The CDR3 DNA reads as TGTGCCAGCAGGAACTACGAGCAGTACTTC. Translation gives CASRNYEQYF. Looking up the rest from reference TRBV2 and TRBJ2-7 gives the full variable domain: EPEVTQTPSHQVTQMGQEVILRCVPISNHLYFYWYRQILGQKVEFLVSFYNNEISEKSEIFDDQFSVERPDGSNFTLKIRSTKLEDSAMYFCASRNYEQYFGPGTRLTVT.

The chain has TRBV30 and TRBJ2-2; TRBD1 might be the D (5 bases). This CDR3 has 14 amino acids. In germline, CDR1 is GTSNPN, CDR2 SVGIG (reference sequence). V was shortened by 3 bases and J by 3 bases, with 11 bases between the two germline ends. Here the CDR3 DNA reads TGTGCCTGGAGAATTCAGGGTTACACCGGGGAGCTGTTTTTT. It encodes CAWRIQGYTGELFF. Combining the CDR3 with reference TRBV30 and TRBJ2-2 gives the whole variable domain SQTIHQWPATLVQPVGSPLSLECTVEGTSNPNLYWYRQAAGRGLQLLFYSVGIGQISSEVPQNLSASRPQDRQFILSSKKLLLSDSGFYLCAWRIQGYTGELFFGEGSRLTVL.

This clone was counted between two and nine times. This chain joins TRBV11-2 and TRBJ2-2; perhaps TRBD1 as D (5 bases). The CDR3 contains 18 residues. Germline CDR1 reads SGHAT; CDR2 reads FQNNGV. V was pared by 2 bases and J by 0 bases, with 16 bases between. The CDR3 coding sequence is TGTGCCAGCAGCTTAAGGGCCCAGGGCAACCCGAACACCGGGGAGCTGTTTTTT. Translated: CASSLRAQGNPNTGELFF.

The chain carries TRBV5-6 and TRBJ2-1; 9 nucleotides match TRBD1. The CDR3 contains 15 residues. Germline assignment: CDR1 SGHDT and CDR2 YYEEEE. The junction had 4 bases not matched to a gene; V was cut back by 4 bases and J by 2 bases. The CDR3 region has the DNA TGTGCCAGCAGCCCCCGGGACAGGGCCTACAATGAGCAGTTCTTC. Amino acid sequence: CASSPRDRAYNEQFF.

J is TRBJ2-3 and V is TRBV29-1, with TRBD2 matching over 9 bases. J was trimmed by 2 bases and V by 4 bases; bases with no gene match: 4. This CDR3 has 14 amino acids. In germline, CDR1 is SQVTM, CDR2 ANQGSEA. CDR3: CSVGRGGATDTQYF. In DNA, the CDR3 is TGCAGCGTTGGACGCGGGGGGGCCACAGATACGCAGTATTTT.

The rearrangement links TRBV18 to TRBJ2-5; D uncertain. CDR3 size: 12 residues. Germline values: CDR1 KGHSH, CDR2 LQKENI. Trimming removed 0 bases at V and 5 bases at J, with 4 bases between. DNA for the CDR3: TGTGCCAGCTCACCACCCTACGAGACCCAGTACTTC. Its translation: CASSPPYETQYF.

In this sample, this clone turned up a few times. V is TRBV28 and J is TRBJ2-7, with D maybe TRBD1 (6 bases). Per the germline V gene, CDR1 is MDHEN and CDR2 is SYDVKM. There are 12 residues in the CDR3. V shed 8 bases and J shed 2 bases, with 10 bases lying between them. In nucleotides, the CDR3 is TGTGCCAGCGGGACACAGACCTACGAGCAGTACTTC. Encoded protein: CASGTQTYEQYF.

This clone was detected once. The V gene is TRBV5-1, the J gene TRBJ2-3; D uncertain. Trimming removed 3 bases at V and 8 bases at J, with 10 bases between. Germline CDR1 reads SGHRS; CDR2 reads YFSETQ. This CDR3 is built from 12 residues. The CDR3 spells CASSSGYSTQYF. CDR3 nucleotide sequence: TGCGCCAGCAGCTCCGGATACAGTACGCAGTATTTT. Together with reference TRBV5-1 and TRBJ2-3, the CDR3 gives the full variable domain: KAGVTQTPRYLIKTRGQQVTLSCSPISGHRSVSWYQQTPGQGLQFLFEYFSETQRNKGNFPGRFSGRQFSNSRSEMNVSTLELGDSALYLCASSSGYSTQYFGPGTRLTVL.

The chain recombines TRBV4-1 with TRBJ2-6; 11 bases agree with TRBD2. The germline CDR1 and CDR2 sequences are MGHRA and YSYEKL. V gave up 3 bases and J gave up 4 bases; unmatched junction bases: 8. The CDR3 extends over 18 amino acids. CDR3 in DNA: TGCGCCAGCAGCCACCCACTAGCGGGAGTACCCGGGGCCAACGTCCTGACTTTC. Residues: CASSHPLAGVPGANVLTF.

This chain connects TRBV5-4 to TRBJ2-2; a weak D match, TRBD2 (5 bases). Germline loops: CDR1 SGHNT, CDR2 YYREEE (reference sequence). Trimming stripped 1 base from V and 5 bases from J, with 15 bases between. This CDR3 comprises 16 residues. DNA for the CDR3: TGTGCCAGCAGCTTGCTTTCTGGGAGCCGGACCGGGGAGCTGTTTTTT. This encodes CASSLLSGSRTGELFF.

This clone was detected only a few times. This chain links TRBV29-1 with TRBJ1-6; 7 bases agree with TRBD1. The CDR3 is 15 residues long. Trimming at V came to 4 bases and at J to 7 bases, leaving 10 bases not matched to a gene. From germline, CDR1 is SQVTM and CDR2 ANQGSEA. The DNA of the CDR3 is TGCAGCGTTGCCGATCGGACAGGACAGAATTCACCCCTCCACTTT. Translating it yields CSVADRTGQNSPLHF.

This chain uses TRBV29-1 with TRBJ2-7; no clear D. Trimming removed 3 bases at V and 2 bases at J, with 8 bases between. Germline assignment: CDR1 SQVTM and CDR2 ANQGSEA. This CDR3 comprises 12 residues. DNA of the CDR3: TGCAGCGTTGATCTGGGGACCTACGAGCAGTACTTC. Its protein is CSVDLGTYEQYF.

In this sample, this clone turned up a few times. The chain couples TRBV6-5 to TRBJ2-1; 9 nucleotides match TRBD2. The CDR3 runs to 13 residues. Germline lookup yields CDR1 MNHEY and CDR2 SVGAGI. The V segment lost 7 bases and the J segment 7 bases; nucleotides outside the gene matches: 5. CDR3 loop: CASKAGGRNEQFF. The CDR3 DNA reads TGTGCCAGCAAGGCGGGAGGGCGGAATGAGCAGTTCTTC.

This chain's CDR3 is CASRPGGDHLEQFF. CDR3 coding DNA: TGTGCCAGCAGGCCGGGGGGTGACCACCTTGAGCAGTTCTTC. The chain links TRBV5-6 to TRBJ2-1, with 7 positions matching TRBD2. Germline V gene data show CDR1 as SGHDT and CDR2 as YYEEEE. CDR3 length: 14 amino acids. The V gene end was trimmed by 5 bases and the J gene end by 9 bases; junction bases not matched to a gene: 11.

The table lists this clone with a count of one. The chain combines TRBV6-5 with TRBJ2-7; 10 nucleotides line up with TRBD2. The CDR3 is 11 amino acids. Germline V CDR1 and CDR2: MNHEY, SVGAGI. V was clipped by 10 bases and J by 3 bases; unmatched bases: 0. The CDR3 protein is CATSGSYEQYF. DNA for the CDR3: TGTGCCACTAGCGGGAGCTACGAGCAGTACTTC.

The V and J genes are TRBV10-3 and TRBJ2-3; D gene uncertain. Germline V gives CDR1 ENHRY, CDR2 SYGVKD. The CDR3 is made up of 10 amino acids. V was shortened by 10 bases and J by 1 base, with 3 bases between the two germline ends. The CDR3 nucleotides are TGTGCCACGGGCACAGATACGCAGTATTTT. It codes for CATGTDTQYF.

With regard to this clone: The identical CDR3 is also encoded by other nucleotide sequences in the sample. The rearrangement uses TRBV29-1 and TRBJ2-3; D is unclear. The CDR3 is 10 amino acids. Deletions cut 5 bases from V and 4 bases from J, with 4 bases between. Germline CDR1 SQVTM, CDR2 ANQGSEA. The CDR3 coding sequence is TGCAGCGTTTCCCCAGATACGCAGTATTTT. Its translation is CSVSPDTQYF.

This clone is labeled medium-sized. This sequence joins TRBV10-3 and TRBJ2-7; D unresolved. The CDR3 length is 13 residues. Germline assignment: CDR1 ENHRY and CDR2 SYGVKD. Trimming removed 5 bases from V and 3 bases from J, with 11 bases in between. The CDR3 protein is CAISFDADYEQYF. The DNA for the CDR3 is TGTGCCATCAGTTTCGACGCGGACTACGAGCAGTACTTC.

This chain joins TRBV5-1 and TRBJ1-1; no clear D. The CDR3 spans 14 residues. Trimming removed 4 bases from V and 5 bases from J, with 15 bases in between. In germline, CDR1 is SGHRS, CDR2 YFSETQ. The CDR3 here is CASSLGGPGTEAFF. The CDR3 DNA reads as TGCGCCAGCAGCCTCGGTGGGCCGGGAACTGAAGCTTTCTTT.